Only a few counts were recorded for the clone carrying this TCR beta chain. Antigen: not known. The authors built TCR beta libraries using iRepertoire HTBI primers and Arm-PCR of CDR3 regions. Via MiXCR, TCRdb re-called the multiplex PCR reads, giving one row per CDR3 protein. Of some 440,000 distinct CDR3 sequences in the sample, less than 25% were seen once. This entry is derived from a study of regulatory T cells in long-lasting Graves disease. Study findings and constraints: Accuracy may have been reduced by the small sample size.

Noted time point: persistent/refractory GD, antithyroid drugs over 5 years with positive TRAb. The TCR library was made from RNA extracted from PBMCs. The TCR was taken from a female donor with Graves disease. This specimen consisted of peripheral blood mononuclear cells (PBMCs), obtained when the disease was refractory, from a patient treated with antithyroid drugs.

CDR3 protein: CASSFRQVGVAYNEQFF. The CDR3 DNA follows: TGTGCCAGCAGTTTTCGGCAGGTGGGAGTAGCCTACAATGAGCAGTTCTTC. The chain links TRBV27 to TRBJ2-1; maybe TRBD2 (5 bases). The V gene lost 3 bases and the J gene lost 2 bases, with 17 bases spanning the gap. Germline assignment: CDR1 MNHEY and CDR2 SMNVEV (reference sequence). The CDR3 is 17 residues long.